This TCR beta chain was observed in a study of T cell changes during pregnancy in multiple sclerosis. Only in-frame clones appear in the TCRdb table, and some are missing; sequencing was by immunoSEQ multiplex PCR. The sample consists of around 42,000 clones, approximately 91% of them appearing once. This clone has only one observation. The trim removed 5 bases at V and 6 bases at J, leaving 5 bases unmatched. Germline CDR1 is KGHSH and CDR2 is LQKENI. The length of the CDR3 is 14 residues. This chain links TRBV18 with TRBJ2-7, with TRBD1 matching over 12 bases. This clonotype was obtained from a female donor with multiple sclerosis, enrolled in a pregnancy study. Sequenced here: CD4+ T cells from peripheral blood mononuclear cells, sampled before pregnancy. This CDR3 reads CASSSGTGGFEQYF. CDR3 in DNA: TGTGCCAGCTCATCCGGGACAGGGGGCTTCGAGCAGTACTTC.